A selection of T cell receptor beta chains follows, all from one sample in a study of response to subunit inactivated influenza vaccine. TCRdb redid the calling of the RT-PCR reads with MiXCR, one entry per CDR3 protein. Among hundreds of thousands of distinct CDR3 sequences listed, approximately 11% were seen once. The sequences come from PBMCs from blood, collected about 40 days after vaccination. The receptor source for this set is a man in his forties or fifties who received an inactivated influenza vaccine. CDR3s include the opening cysteine and the closing phenylalanine or tryptophan. The order of the fields is V gene, clone size, J gene, D gene, CDR3 protein, CDR3 DNA. A D gene is named only where the DNA matches it firmly. Clone size appears in some rows only: once, few, many, or a class for an expanded clone.

TRBV28,.,TRBJ2-7,TRBD1,CASSFETGGSPGYEQYF,TGTGCCAGCAGTTTCGAGACAGGGGGCTCCCCGGGCTACGAGCAGTACTTC
TRBV12-3/TRBV12-4,.,TRBJ1-2,TRBD1,CASSLGGQGAGTF,TGTGCCAGCAGTTTAGGGGGACAGGGGGCAGGAACCTTC
TRBV6-1,few,TRBJ1-5,.,CASRPQGVGNQPQHF,TGTGCCAGTCGGCCGCAGGGAGTAGGCAATCAGCCCCAGCATTTT
TRBV20-1,few,TRBJ2-2,TRBD2,CSARNSGRAFTGELFF,TGCAGTGCTAGAAATAGCGGGAGGGCCTTTACCGGGGAGCTGTTTTTT
TRBV6-2/TRBV6-3,many,TRBJ2-3,.,CASHLNRLTDTQYF,TGTGCCAGCCACCTTAACAGGCTCACAGATACGCAGTATTTT
TRBV6-1,few,TRBJ1-5,.,CASKRTAGQPQHF,TGTGCCAGCAAAAGGACAGCGGGACAGCCCCAGCATTTT
TRBV7-6,few,TRBJ2-7,TRBD1,CASSWTGTEQYF,TGTGCCAGCAGCTGGACAGGTACCGAGCAGTACTTC
TRBV7-2,many,TRBJ2-6,.,CASSSGTSANVLTF,TGTGCCAGCAGCTCCGGGACGTCGGCCAACGTCCTGACTTTC
TRBV29-1,.,TRBJ2-1,TRBD1,CSVERDRAGNEQFF,TGCAGCGTTGAACGGGACAGGGCTGGCAATGAGCAGTTCTTC
TRBV30,many,TRBJ2-7,.,CAWSVISSEQYF,TGTGCCTGGAGTGTAATCAGTTCCGAGCAGTACTTC
TRBV9,few,TRBJ2-5,TRBD2,CASSTTSGAETQYF,TGTGCCAGCAGCACGACTAGCGGGGCGGAGACCCAGTACTTC
TRBV24-1,few,TRBJ2-7,.,CATSVPGASEQYF,TGTGCCACCAGTGTACCGGGGGCATCCGAGCAGTACTTC
TRBV9,few,TRBJ2-2,.,CASSVEVNTGELFF,TGTGCCAGCAGCGTAGAGGTGAACACCGGGGAGCTGTTTTTT
TRBV12-3/TRBV12-4,few,TRBJ2-2,TRBD2,CASTYGGARTGELFF,TGTGCCAGCACCTACGGGGGGGCGCGCACCGGGGAGCTGTTTTTT
TRBV7-2,.,TRBJ2-5,.,CASSLDVGKRTQYF,TGTGCCAGCAGCTTAGACGTGGGGAAGAGGACCCAGTACTTC
TRBV10-3,many,TRBJ2-3,TRBD2,CAISGKKTSGSPADTQYF,TGTGCCATCAGTGGGAAAAAGACTAGCGGGAGCCCCGCAGATACGCAGTATTTT
TRBV5-1,few,TRBJ2-7,TRBD1,CASSLYRDRGREQYF,TGCGCCAGCAGCTTGTATCGGGACAGGGGGCGCGAGCAGTACTTC
TRBV5-1,few,TRBJ2-5,.,CASSSVQTQYF,TGCGCCAGCAGCTCAGTCCAGACCCAGTACTTC
TRBV27,.,TRBJ2-1,TRBD2,CASSLSAGAWGAGDNEQFF,TGTGCCAGCAGTTTATCGGCAGGGGCCTGGGGAGCGGGGGACAATGAGCAGTTCTTC
TRBV10-3,many,TRBJ2-1,TRBD1,CAITPGQGAGNEQFF,TGTGCCATCACCCCCGGACAGGGGGCTGGCAATGAGCAGTTCTTC
TRBV20-1,.,TRBJ2-4,TRBD2,CSAQPGLAGGESKNIQYF,TGCAGTGCCCAACCGGGACTAGCGGGAGGGGAGTCCAAAAACATTCAGTACTTC
TRBV6-1,few,TRBJ1-6,TRBD1,CASTSQGGANSPLHF,TGTGCCAGCACCTCTCAGGGGGGAGCTAATTCACCCCTCCACTTT
TRBV20-1,few,TRBJ2-3,TRBD2,CSARSTSGGTDTQYF,TGCAGTGCTAGGTCGACTAGCGGCGGCACAGATACGCAGTATTTT
TRBV20-1,few,TRBJ2-2,.,CSARDFGNTGELFF,TGCAGTGCTAGAGATTTCGGGAACACCGGGGAGCTGTTTTTT
TRBV6-1,.,TRBJ2-3,.,CASRSLQGREPDTQYF,TGTGCCAGCAGGTCCCTACAGGGTCGGGAACCAGATACGCAGTATTTT
TRBV30,.,TRBJ1-2,.,CAWSPGGALSYTF,TGTGCCTGGAGTCCGGGGGGGGCACTAAGCTACACCTTC
TRBV12-3/TRBV12-4,few,TRBJ2-5,TRBD2,CASSSQRGQETQYF,TGTGCCAGCAGTTCGCAGCGGGGTCAAGAGACCCAGTACTTC
TRBV10-3,many,TRBJ2-1,TRBD2,CAISDRGSSYNEQFF,TGTGCCATCAGTGACCGCGGGAGCTCCTACAATGAGCAGTTCTTC
TRBV3-1,many,TRBJ1-5,.,CASSQSVRSGGSQHF,TGTGCCAGCAGCCAAAGTGTCAGGTCCGGTGGGTCCCAGCATTTT
TRBV11-1,many,TRBJ2-2,.,CASDRLHDGAWISTNTGELFF,TGTGCCAGCGACCGCCTGCACGATGGGGCGTGGATTTCCACGAACACCGGGGAGCTGTTTTTT
TRBV6-2/TRBV6-3,few,TRBJ2-1,TRBD2,CASTDSGTSGSSSYNEQFF,TGTGCCAGCACCGACTCCGGGACTAGCGGGTCGAGCTCCTACAATGAGCAGTTCTTC
TRBV20-1,.,TRBJ2-5,TRBD1,CSAKGTGGRMETQYF,TGCAGTGCTAAAGGGACAGGGGGACGTATGGAGACCCAGTACTTC
TRBV12-3/TRBV12-4,many,TRBJ2-2,.,CASSLTVNTGELFF,TGTGCCAGCAGTCTTACAGTGAACACCGGGGAGCTGTTTTTT
TRBV20-1,few,TRBJ1-1,.,CSARNPLGTEAFF,TGCAGTGCTAGAAATCCGCTGGGGACTGAAGCTTTCTTT
TRBV6-1,many,TRBJ2-7,TRBD2,CASSPTSGRSYEQYF,TGTGCCAGCAGCCCGACTAGCGGGAGGTCTTACGAGCAGTACTTC
TRBV27,.,TRBJ2-6,TRBD1,CATRTGAGANVLTF,TGTGCCACCAGGACAGGGGCTGGGGCCAACGTCCTGACTTTC
TRBV20-1,.,TRBJ2-3,.,CSARGTISTDTQYF,TGCAGTGCAAGGGGGACAATTAGCACAGATACGCAGTATTTT
TRBV5-1,.,TRBJ1-1,.,CASSFGGREAFF,TGCGCCAGCAGCTTCGGGGGGCGTGAAGCTTTCTTT
TRBV12-3/TRBV12-4,.,TRBJ2-2,TRBD2,CASSLAGLALPGELFF,TGTGCCAGCAGTTTAGCCGGACTAGCCCTCCCCGGGGAGCTGTTTTTT
TRBV6-2/TRBV6-3,.,TRBJ1-5,.,CASETRGSPNQPQHF,TGTGCCAGCGAGACCCGGGGCTCCCCTAATCAGCCCCAGCATTTT
TRBV7-9,.,TRBJ2-7,TRBD1,CASSQYRGHEQYF,TGTGCCAGCAGCCAATACAGGGGCCACGAGCAGTACTTC
TRBV15,.,TRBJ2-5,.,CATSSLRTETQYF,TGTGCCACCAGCAGTCTCCGGACGGAGACCCAGTACTTC
TRBV9,.,TRBJ2-1,.,CASSVDRGSGNEQFF,TGTGCCAGCAGCGTAGATCGTGGGAGTGGCAATGAGCAGTTCTTC
TRBV7-2,.,TRBJ2-7,.,CASSSPLFEQYF,TGTGCCAGCAGCTCCCCCCTTTTCGAGCAGTACTTC
TRBV3-1,.,TRBJ2-7,.,CASSSSGEGDEQYF,TGTGCCAGCAGCTCGAGCGGAGAGGGGGACGAGCAGTACTTC
TRBV4-1,few,TRBJ2-5,.,CASSQDHGVGTQYF,TGCGCCAGCAGCCAAGATCACGGGGTTGGGACCCAGTACTTC